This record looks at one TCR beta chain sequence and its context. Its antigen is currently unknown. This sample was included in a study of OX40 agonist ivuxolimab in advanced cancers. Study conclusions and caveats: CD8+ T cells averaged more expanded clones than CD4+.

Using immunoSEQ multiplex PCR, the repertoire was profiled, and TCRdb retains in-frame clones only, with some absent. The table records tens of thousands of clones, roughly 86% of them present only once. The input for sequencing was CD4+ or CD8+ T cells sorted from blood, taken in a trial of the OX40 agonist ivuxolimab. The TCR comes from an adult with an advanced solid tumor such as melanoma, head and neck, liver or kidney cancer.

CDR3 sequence reads: CASSLDSGANVLTF. CDR3 nucleotide sequence: TGTGCCAGCAGCTTAGATTCTGGGGCCAACGTCCTGACTTTC. V is TRBV11-2 and J is TRBJ2-6; D gene ambiguous. The CDR3 has 14 residues. The germline V gene encodes CDR1 SGHAT and CDR2 FQNNGV. The germline V and J ends were trimmed by 0 bases and 1 base, with 1 base remaining between them.